This is a list of T cell receptor beta chains from one sample in a study of blood T cell repertoires in COVID-19. The repertoire was sequenced with immunoSEQ multiplex PCR; TCRdb's copy has only in-frame clones and lacks some. This sample has fewer than 150,000 clones, with around 86% found just once. Source material: PBMCs or T cells enriched from blood (not recorded which). Receptors originate from a man aged 30 to 39 who had recovered from COVID-19. CDR3s include the opening cysteine and the closing phenylalanine or tryptophan. A D gene is named only where the DNA matches it firmly. Rows may omit the clone size; those that give it use once, few, many or a size class.

abundance	d_gene	j_gene	v_gene	CDR3aa	CDR3nt
-	-	TRBJ2-5	TRBV2	CASSWSSQGGSQYF	TGTGCCAGCAGTTGGAGCAGTCAAGGGGGATCCCAGTACTTC
-	-	TRBJ1-2	TRBV5-5	CASSLRASQGYGYTF	TGTGCCAGCAGCTTGCGGGCTTCGCAGGGCTATGGCTACACCTTC
-	TRBD1	TRBJ2-7	TRBV7-3	CASSLNGQGAYEQYF	TGTGCCAGCAGCTTAAACGGACAGGGGGCCTACGAGCAGTACTTC
-	-	TRBJ2-1	TRBV5-1	CASSFLGEQFF	TGCGCCAGCAGCTTCCTCGGTGAGCAGTTCTTC
-	-	TRBJ2-7	TRBV19	CASSIGQDSYEQYF	TGTGCCAGTAGTATAGGGCAGGACTCCTACGAGCAGTACTTC
-	-	TRBJ1-3	TRBV12-3/TRBV12-4	CATGTSGNTIYF	TGTGCCACCGGGACTTCTGGAAACACCATATATTTT
-	TRBD2	TRBJ2-2	TRBV2	CASSEAGRGVEAGELFF	TGTGCCAGCAGTGAAGCTGGGCGGGGGGTAGAGGCCGGGGAGCTGTTTTTT
-	-	TRBJ2-5	TRBV5-1	CASSLAKPGETQYF	TGCGCCAGCAGCTTGGCCAAGCCAGGAGAGACCCAGTACTTC
few	-	TRBJ2-3	TRBV5-1	CASSLGDTSTDTQYF	TGCGCCAGCAGCTTGGGGGACACCAGCACAGATACGCAGTATTTT
-	-	TRBJ2-2	TRBV24-1	CATSSRGGVNTGELFF	TGTGCCACCAGTTCCAGGGGTGGGGTAAACACCGGGGAGCTGTTTTTT
-	TRBD1	TRBJ2-5	TRBV7-9	CASSLPAPTGRGETQYF	TGTGCCAGCAGCTTACCCGCCCCGACAGGGAGAGGGGAGACCCAGTACTTC
-	TRBD1	TRBJ1-2	TRBV11-2	CASSLARTGNNYGYTF	TGTGCCAGCAGCTTAGCTAGGACAGGGAATAACTATGGCTACACCTTC
-	-	TRBJ1-5	TRBV21-1	CASSKVTCRNQPQHF	TGTGCCAGCAGCAAAGTCACCTGTCGGAATCAGCCCCAGCATTTT
-	TRBD1	TRBJ1-1	TRBV19	CASSTRQGAGTEAFF	TGTGCCAGTAGTACCAGACAGGGGGCGGGCACTGAAGCTTTCTTT
-	TRBD2	TRBJ2-1	TRBV20-1	CSASASGTSGRFYNEQFF	TGCAGTGCTAGTGCTTCCGGGACTAGCGGGAGGTTCTACAATGAGCAGTTCTTC
-	TRBD1	TRBJ1-1	TRBV7-9	CASSLIGDREFPEAFF	TGTGCCAGCAGCTTAATCGGGGACAGGGAGTTCCCTGAAGCTTTCTTT